This entry lists 11 T cell receptor beta chains sequenced from one sample in a study of molecular identifiers for immune sequencing clone quantification. MiXCR, run by TCRdb on the PCR reads, gives a single entry per CDR3 protein. The sample includes fewer than 350,000 distinct CDR3 sequences, 20% to 25% of them seen just once. The sequenced sample was naive CD8+ T cells from blood, with Jurkat cell RNA spiked in. Subset: FACS-sorted CD8+CD4-CCR7+CD45RA+ naive T cells. Receptors were obtained from a human donor in good health. Some libraries in this study had Jurkat cell RNA spiked in.

Details on this clonotype: The junction departs from germline at one end; a sequencing error may be responsible. This chain uses TRBV5-5 with TRBJ2-3; 8 positions agree with TRBD1. The CDR3 totals 15 residues. Germline V gene sequence: CDR1 SGHKS, CDR2 YYEKEE (reference sequence). As DNA, the CDR3 is TGTGCCAGCAGCTCCACAGGGGGGACCACAAATACGCAGTATTTT. It codes for CASSSTGGTTNTQYF.

This clonotype has more than one count but fewer than ten. V and J are TRBV19 and TRBJ2-3; D is unclear. Trimming took 7 bases from V and 0 from J, leaving 11 bases between them. Germline loops: CDR1 LNHDA, CDR2 SQIVND (reference sequence). The CDR3 consists of 14 residues. The CDR3 is CASTLRASTDTQYF. CDR3 coding DNA: TGTGCCAGTACTCTTAGGGCTAGCACAGATACGCAGTATTTT. Using reference TRBV19 and TRBJ2-3 for the parts outside the CDR3, the full variable domain is DGGITQSPKYLFRKEGQNVTLSCEQNLNHDAMYWYRQDPGQGLRLIYYSQIVNDFQKGDIAEGYSVSREKKESFPLTVTSAQKNPTAFYLCASTLRASTDTQYFGPGTRLTVL.

As regards this clonotype: One base away lies a much larger clone, so this may be a sequencing read error. DNA for the CDR3: TGTGCCAGCAGCCCGTCGTGGACAGGGGTCGACAATGAGCAGCTCTTC. Translating gives CASSPSWTGVDNEQLF. The rearrangement uses TRBV9 and TRBJ2-1, with 9 bases that match TRBD1. Per the germline V gene, CDR1 is SGDLS and CDR2 is YYNGEE. This CDR3 is 16 amino acids long.

This clonotype has at least ten counts. This rearrangement joins TRBV5-4 to TRBJ2-7; D is undetermined. The germline V and J ends were trimmed by 5 bases and 7 bases, with 10 bases remaining between them. The CDR3 is made up of 11 amino acids. CDR1 and CDR2 from the germline V gene are SGHNT and YYREEE (reference sequence). The CDR3 coding sequence is TGTGCCAGCAGTTATGGTCTGGAGCAGTACTTC. Amino acid sequence: CASSYGLEQYF.

On this clonotype itself: A much larger clone is a single base away; this may be a read error. V and J are TRBV5-1 and TRBJ1-1; 8 bases fit TRBD1. There are 14 residues in the CDR3. The J segment lost 1 base and the V segment lost 7 bases, leaving 6 bases of the junction unmatched. Germline V gene sequence: CDR1 SGHRS, CDR2 YFSETQ. CDR3 bases: TGCGCCAGCGGGACAGGACAGCCGAACACTGAAGCTTTCTTT. Translated, it gives CASGTGQPNTEAFF.

There are many counts of this clonotype. The rearrangement joins TRBV19 to TRBJ2-3, with D perhaps being TRBD1 or TRBD2 (5 bases each). Germline CDR1 LNHDA, CDR2 SQIVND (reference sequence). Trimming cost V 10 bases and J 4 bases, with 15 bases left between them. The CDR3 sequence is 13 residues long. The CDR3 bases are TGTGCCACCAGCCCGGGACCGCCAGATACGCAGTATTTT. It yields the protein CATSPGPPDTQYF.

This clonotype was recorded many times. The genes are TRBV7-9 and TRBJ2-7; maybe TRBD2 (5 bases). The length of the CDR3 is 13 residues. The germline CDR1 and CDR2 sequences are SEHNR and FQNEAQ (reference sequence). V was trimmed by 5 bases and J by 3 bases, leaving 11 bases between them. For the CDR3, the DNA is TGTGCCAGCAGCCCCGGGGTCAACTACGAGCAGTACTTC. Translation gives CASSPGVNYEQYF.

Many counts were recorded for this clonotype. The chain uses TRBV20-1 and TRBJ2-7; D is perhaps TRBD1 or TRBD2 (5 bases each). Germline values: CDR1 DFQATT, CDR2 SNEGSKA (reference sequence). The V and J ends lost 6 bases and 0 bases respectively, with 12 bases between them. The CDR3 has 13 residues. In DNA, the CDR3 is TGCAGTGCGGGGGACGGGTCCTCCTACGAGCAGTACTTC. This sequence encodes CSAGDGSSYEQYF.

This clonotype was seen more than once but under ten times. V is TRBV5-4 and J is TRBJ2-2, with a possible D match to TRBD2 (6 bases). The CDR3 length is 16 residues. Germline-derived CDR1 and CDR2 are SGHNT and YYREEE (reference sequence). With 4 bases removed from V and 6 bases from J, the gap between germline ends came to 19 bases. For the CDR3, the DNA is TGTGCCAGCAGCGGAGGCGGGACTCCCTACGCCGGGGAGCTGTTTTTT. It encodes CASSGGGTPYAGELFF.

CDR3 bases: TGCAGTGCTAAAGGGACAGGGGGCCTTGAAAAACTGTTTTTT. Its translation: CSAKGTGGLEKLFF. This chain connects TRBV20-1 to TRBJ1-4; TRBD1 agrees at 12 bases. Germline loops: CDR1 DFQATT, CDR2 SNEGSKA (reference sequence). V lost 4 bases, J lost 7 bases, and 4 bases stayed unmatched. The CDR3 sequence is 14 residues long.

About this clonotype: The junction differs from germline at one of its ends, possibly a read error. This rearrangement joins TRBV7-6 to TRBJ2-3; 9 nucleotides line up with TRBD2. CDR3 length: 17 residues. Germline CDR1 is SGHVS and CDR2 is FNYEAQ. CDR3 in DNA: TGTGCCAGCAGACAAACTGTAGCGGGAGTTGGGACAGATACGCAGTGTTTT. It codes for CASRQTVAGVGTDTQCF.